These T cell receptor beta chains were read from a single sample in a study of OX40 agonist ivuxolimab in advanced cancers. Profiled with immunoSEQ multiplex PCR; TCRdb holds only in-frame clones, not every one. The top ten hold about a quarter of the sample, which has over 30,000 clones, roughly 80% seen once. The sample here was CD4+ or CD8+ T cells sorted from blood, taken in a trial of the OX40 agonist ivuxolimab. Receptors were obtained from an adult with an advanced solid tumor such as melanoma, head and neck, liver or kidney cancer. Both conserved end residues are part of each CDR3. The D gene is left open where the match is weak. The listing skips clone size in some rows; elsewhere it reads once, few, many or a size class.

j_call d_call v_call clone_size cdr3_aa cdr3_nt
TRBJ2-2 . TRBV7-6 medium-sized CASSLSAGGPYTGELFF TGTGCCAGCAGCTTGTCCGCCGGGGGGCCTTACACCGGGGAGCTGTTTTTT
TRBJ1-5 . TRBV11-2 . CASSLAGDGQPQHF TGTGCCAGCAGCTTGGCCGGGGACGGTCAGCCCCAGCATTTT
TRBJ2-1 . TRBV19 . CASSIVGGGEQFF TGTGCCAGTAGTATAGTTGGGGGCGGTGAGCAGTTCTTC
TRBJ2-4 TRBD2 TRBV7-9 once CASSLRGGWYF TGTGCCAGCAGCCTCCGGGGGGGCTGGTACTTC
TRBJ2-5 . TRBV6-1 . CASSEEASRQETQYF TGTGCCAGCAGTGAAGAAGCGTCAAGACAAGAGACCCAGTACTTC
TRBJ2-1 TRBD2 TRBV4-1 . CASSQYGKGGRPTPYNEQFF TGCGCCAGCAGCCAATATGGGAAGGGCGGGAGGCCGACTCCTTACAATGAGCAGTTCTTC
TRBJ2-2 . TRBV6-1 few CASMANTGELFF TGTGCCAGCATGGCCAACACCGGGGAGCTGTTTTTT
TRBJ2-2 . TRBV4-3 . CASSQDHRMGTGELFF TGCGCCAGCAGCCAAGATCACAGGATGGGCACCGGGGAGCTGTTTTTT
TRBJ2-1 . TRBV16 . CASSLIASREQFF TGTGCCAGCAGCCTCATAGCCAGCCGGGAGCAGTTCTTC
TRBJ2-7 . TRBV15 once CATSREAGWAYEQYF TGTGCCACCAGCAGAGAGGCAGGGTGGGCCTACGAGCAGTACTTC
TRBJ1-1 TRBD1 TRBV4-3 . CASSLSRGGTEAFF TGCGCCAGCAGCCTCAGCAGGGGGGGCACTGAAGCTTTCTTT
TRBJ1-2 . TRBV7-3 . CASSDVSGYGYTF TGTGCCAGCAGCGATGTTAGTGGCTATGGCTACACCTTC
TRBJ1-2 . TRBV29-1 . CSAAGGTTYGYTF TGCAGCGCCGCCGGGGGGACGACCTATGGCTACACCTTC
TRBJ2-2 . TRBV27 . CASSLGALNTGELFF TGTGCCAGCAGTTTGGGGGCTCTGAACACCGGGGAGCTGTTTTTT
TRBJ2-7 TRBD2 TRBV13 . CASSVGTGLADYEQYF TGTGCCAGCAGCGTAGGTACGGGACTAGCGGATTACGAGCAGTACTTC
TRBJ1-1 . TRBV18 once CASSPVSNTEAFF TGTGCCAGCTCACCGGTTAGCAACACTGAAGCTTTCTTT
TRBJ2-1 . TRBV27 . CASSLTRSYNEQFF TGTGCCAGCAGTTTAACTAGATCCTACAATGAGCAGTTCTTC
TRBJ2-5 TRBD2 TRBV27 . CASSLDASGGQTQYF TGTGCCAGCAGTTTAGACGCTAGCGGGGGTCAGACCCAGTACTTC
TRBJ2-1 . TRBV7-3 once CASSLAGASYNEQFF TGTGCCAGCAGCTTAGCAGGAGCTTCCTACAATGAGCAGTTCTTC
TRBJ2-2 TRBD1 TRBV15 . CATSREGQELSVGELFF TGTGCCACCAGCAGGGAAGGACAGGAGCTATCCGTGGGGGAGCTGTTTTTT